This passage covers 18 T cell receptor beta chains from one sample sequenced in a study of response to subunit inactivated influenza vaccine. In TCRdb, the RT-PCR reads were re-called with MiXCR into one record per CDR3 protein. The sample has hundreds of thousands of distinct CDR3 sequences, less than 15% seen once. The material sequenced was PBMCs from blood, taken around 14 days before vaccination. Receptor source: a man aged 50-59 years who received an inactivated influenza vaccine.

The rearrangement uses TRBV2 and TRBJ1-6; tentative D call: TRBD1 (6 bases). CDR3 length: 15 amino acids. Trimming stripped 8 bases from V and 9 bases from J, with 20 bases between. CDR1 is SNHLY, CDR2 FYNNEI, per germline. DNA for the CDR3: TGTGCCAGCTCAAGTGCAGGGGTCCGTGGTTCACCCCTCCACTTT. It yields the protein CASSSAGVRGSPLHF.

J is TRBJ2-7 and V is TRBV9; D is unresolved. The CDR3 runs to 13 residues. Germline-derived CDR1 and CDR2 are SGDLS and YYNGEE. Trimming removed 1 base at V and 5 bases at J, with 10 bases between. In nucleotides, the CDR3 is TGTGCCAGCAGCGTAATGGGGTGGGACGAGCAGTACTTC. Protein sequence: CASSVMGWDEQYF.

V usage is TRBV24-1 and J usage is TRBJ2-2, with D tentatively TRBD1 (6 bases). The V end lost 5 bases, the J end lost 6 bases, and 6 bases lay between the germline ends. Per germline, CDR1 KGHDR and CDR2 SFDVKD. This CDR3 is 12 amino acids long. CDR3 DNA sequence: TGTGCCACCAGTGCAGGGGCCGGGGAGCTGTTTTTT. Translation: CATSAGAGELFF.

This clonotype was recorded a few times. The chain combines TRBV19 with TRBJ2-3, with TRBD1 matching over 9 bases. The V gene end was trimmed by 3 bases and the J gene end by 0 bases; junction bases not matched to a gene: 1. Germline CDR1 reads LNHDA; CDR2 reads SQIVND (reference sequence). The CDR3 has 15 residues. CDR3 in amino acids: CASSIGTGSTDTQYF. The CDR3 bases are TGTGCCAGTAGTATTGGGACAGGGAGCACAGATACGCAGTATTTT.

This clonotype was seen at least ten times. The genes are TRBV10-3 and TRBJ1-2; perhaps TRBD1 as D (6 bases). The CDR3 spans 13 residues. Trimming pared 3 bases from V and 1 base from J, leaving 6 bases between. The germline CDR1 and CDR2 sequences are ENHRY and SYGVKD. The CDR3: CAISEGGNYGYTF. The DNA of the CDR3 is TGTGCCATCAGTGAAGGGGGTAACTATGGCTACACCTTC.

V is TRBV10-3 and J is TRBJ2-7; 8 bases agree with TRBD2. Germline trimming cut 4 bases from V and 3 bases from J; bases unmatched to any gene: 8. CDR3 length: 15 amino acids. CDR1 ENHRY and CDR2 SYGVKD come from the germline V gene. The CDR3: CAISAAAGGSYEQYF. CDR3 nucleotide sequence: TGTGCCATCAGTGCCGCGGCGGGGGGAAGCTACGAGCAGTACTTC.

Ten or more counts support this clonotype. The CDR3 coding sequence is TGTGCCAGCAGGCGGGGCGCCGGGGAGCTGTTTTTT. The encoded protein is CASRRGAGELFF. The rearrangement links TRBV6-2 or TRBV6-3 to TRBJ2-2; a possible D gene is TRBD2 (6 bases). V was clipped by 6 bases and J by 6 bases, with 8 bases between them. This CDR3 is built from 12 residues. CDR1 and CDR2 (germline): MNHEY, SVGEGT.

The chain joins TRBV19 to TRBJ2-7, with D maybe TRBD1 (6 bases). This CDR3 has 16 residues. The V gene lost 3 bases and the J gene lost 0 bases, with 15 bases spanning the gap. From germline, CDR1 is LNHDA and CDR2 SQIVND (reference sequence). CDR3 residues: CASSMVGQRNSYEQYF. In DNA form, the CDR3 reads TGTGCCAGTAGTATGGTCGGACAGCGTAACTCCTACGAGCAGTACTTC.

This clonotype was seen only a few times. The chain employs TRBV5-6 and TRBJ1-2; no clear D gene. The CDR3 runs to 14 residues. The germline V and J ends were trimmed by 2 bases and 8 bases, with 16 bases remaining between them. Germline CDR1 is SGHDT and CDR2 is YYEEEE. In DNA, the CDR3 is TGTGCCAGCAGCTTAGGGCAAAAAGGGATCGGCTACACCTTC. It codes for CASSLGQKGIGYTF.

This clonotype was detected many times. The chain joins TRBV20-1 to TRBJ2-2, with D possibly matching TRBD1 (6 bases). The CDR3 is 14 residues long. CDR1 is DFQATT and CDR2 is SNEGSKA in the germline V gene (reference sequence). V was shortened by 0 bases and J by 4 bases, with 9 bases between the two germline ends. CDR3 loop: CSAREGAATGELFF. The CDR3, as DNA: TGCAGTGCTAGAGAGGGGGCGGCCACCGGGGAGCTGTTTTTT.

The table lists this clonotype with a count of one. It is likely a read error, because the conserved phenylalanine at the end of the CDR3 is missing. The chain uses TRBV15 and TRBJ2-7; D possibly corresponds to TRBD1 (5 bases). The CDR3 is 13 residues long. The V end lost 0 bases, the J end lost 6 bases, and 9 bases lay between the germline ends. The germline V gene encodes CDR1 LNHNV and CDR2 YYDKDF (reference sequence). CDR3 region: CATSRDRDGEQYL. For the CDR3, the DNA is TGTGCCACCAGCAGAGACAGGGATGGCGAGCAGTACCTC.

The table lists this clonotype with many counts. The chain uses TRBV5-1 and TRBJ1-1; D remains ambiguous. V lost 5 bases, J lost 8 bases, and 19 bases lay in between. This CDR3 is 14 amino acids long. The germline gives CDR1 SGHRS, CDR2 YFSETQ. The CDR3 nucleotides are TGCGCCAGCAGTGCACCGTCCCTTGTTGGAGAAGCTTTCTTT. Residues: CASSAPSLVGEAFF. The complete variable domain, with remaining parts taken from reference TRBV5-1 and TRBJ1-1, reads KAGVTQTPRYLIKTRGQQVTLSCSPISGHRSVSWYQQTPGQGLQFLFEYFSETQRNKGNFPGRFSGRQFSNSRSEMNVSTLELGDSALYLCASSAPSLVGEAFFGQGTRLTVV.

This clonotype has just a few counts. The DNA for the CDR3 is TGTGCCAGCAGTTTTTGGCAGGGAGGCACTGAAGCTTTCTTT. Translated, it gives CASSFWQGGTEAFF. The J gene is TRBJ1-1, the V gene TRBV12-3 or TRBV12-4; possible D gene TRBD1, 5 bases. This CDR3 is built from 14 residues. Trimming took off 3 bases at V and 4 bases at J, with 12 bases between the two ends.

This clonotype was detected only once. V gene TRBV5-1 combines with J gene TRBJ2-4; 13 nucleotides match TRBD2. V lost 4 bases to trimming and J lost 5 bases; unmatched junction nucleotides: 6. Germline-derived CDR1 and CDR2 are SGHRS and YFSETQ. This CDR3 region has 16 residues. The CDR3 here is CASSPWTSGSQNIQYF. The CDR3 DNA follows: TGCGCCAGCAGCCCCTGGACTAGCGGGAGTCAAAACATTCAGTACTTC.

The genes are TRBV19 and TRBJ2-1, with D possibly matching TRBD2 (6 bases). CDR1 and CDR2 (germline): LNHDA, SQIVND (reference sequence). The CDR3 length is 14 residues. The germline V and J ends were trimmed by 3 bases and 6 bases, with 12 bases remaining between them. CDR3 residues: CASSIWDSSNEQFF. The CDR3 DNA reads TGTGCCAGTAGTATTTGGGACTCGAGCAATGAGCAGTTCTTC.

V is TRBV20-1 and J is TRBJ2-3, with TRBD2 identical over 7 bases. Germline CDR1 DFQATT, CDR2 SNEGSKA (reference sequence). V was pared by 6 bases and J by 4 bases, with 16 bases of the junction left unmatched. The CDR3 runs 16 residues. This CDR3 reads CSAVGLAVRRADTQYF. DNA of the CDR3: TGCAGTGCAGTTGGCCTAGCGGTCCGGAGGGCAGATACGCAGTATTTT.

This clonotype was seen more than once but under ten times. V gene TRBV11-2 combines with J gene TRBJ2-2; the D gene is possibly TRBD1 (6 bases). The CDR3 extends over 16 amino acids. V lost 5 bases to trimming and J lost 4 bases, with 17 bases between them. Germline V lookup: CDR1 SGHAT, CDR2 FQNNGV. The CDR3 protein is CASSPIRQAGTGELFF. The CDR3 DNA reads as TGTGCCAGCAGCCCCATAAGACAGGCAGGCACCGGGGAGCTGTTTTTT.

The chain combines TRBV19 with TRBJ2-5, with TRBD1 identical over 9 bases. Germline CDR1 is LNHDA and CDR2 is SQIVND (reference sequence). The J segment lost 5 bases and the V segment lost 5 bases, leaving 9 bases of the junction unmatched. The CDR3 has 15 residues. The CDR3 loop reads CASSHLGQGEETQYF. CDR3 sequence (DNA): TGTGCCAGTAGTCATCTGGGACAGGGTGAGGAGACCCAGTACTTC. The whole variable domain, filled in from reference TRBV19 and TRBJ2-5, reads DGGITQSPKYLFRKEGQNVTLSCEQNLNHDAMYWYRQDPGQGLRLIYYSQIVNDFQKGDIAEGYSVSREKKESFPLTVTSAQKNPTAFYLCASSHLGQGEETQYFGPGTRLLVL.